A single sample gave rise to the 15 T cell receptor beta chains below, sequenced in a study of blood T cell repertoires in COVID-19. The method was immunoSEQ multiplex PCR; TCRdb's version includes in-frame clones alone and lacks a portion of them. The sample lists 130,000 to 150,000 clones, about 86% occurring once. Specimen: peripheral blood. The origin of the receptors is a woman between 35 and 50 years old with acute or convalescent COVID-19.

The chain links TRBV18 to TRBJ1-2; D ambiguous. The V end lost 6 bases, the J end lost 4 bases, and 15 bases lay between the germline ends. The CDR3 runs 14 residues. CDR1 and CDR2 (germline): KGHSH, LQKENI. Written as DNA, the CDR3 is TGTGCCAGCTCTCGGGGAGACGACGCCTATGGCTACACCTTC. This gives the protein CASSRGDDAYGYTF.

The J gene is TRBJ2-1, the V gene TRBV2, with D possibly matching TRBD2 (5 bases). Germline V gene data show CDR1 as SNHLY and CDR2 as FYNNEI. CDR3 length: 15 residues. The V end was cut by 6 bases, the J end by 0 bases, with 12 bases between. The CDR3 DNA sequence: TGTGCCAGCAGGGCGGACTCGAGCTCCTACAATGAGCAGTTCTTC. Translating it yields CASRADSSSYNEQFF.

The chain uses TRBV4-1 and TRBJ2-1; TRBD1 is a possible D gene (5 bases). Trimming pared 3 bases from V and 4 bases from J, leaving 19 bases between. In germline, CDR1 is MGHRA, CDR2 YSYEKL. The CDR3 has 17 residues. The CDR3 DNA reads TGCGCCAGCAGCCAGGAATATCGGACATCTTCGTACAATGAGCAGTTCTTC. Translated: CASSQEYRTSSYNEQFF.

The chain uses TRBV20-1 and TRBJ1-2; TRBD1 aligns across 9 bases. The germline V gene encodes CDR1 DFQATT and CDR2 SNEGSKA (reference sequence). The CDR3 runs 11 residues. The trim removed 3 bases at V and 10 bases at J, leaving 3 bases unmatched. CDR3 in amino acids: CSARDRGPYTF. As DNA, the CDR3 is TGCAGTGCTAGGGACAGGGGACCCTACACCTTC.

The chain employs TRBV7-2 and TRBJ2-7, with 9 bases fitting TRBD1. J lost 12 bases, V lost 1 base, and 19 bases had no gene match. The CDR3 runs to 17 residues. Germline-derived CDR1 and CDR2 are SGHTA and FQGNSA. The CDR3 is CASSLGGGGDRALSPYF. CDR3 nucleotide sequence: TGTGCCAGCAGCTTAGGAGGGGGAGGGGACAGGGCCTTGAGTCCGTACTTC.

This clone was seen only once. For the CDR3, the DNA is TGTGCCAGCAGTTACCGGACAGGGGGTAGTCACACTGAAGCTTTCTTT. Its protein product is CASSYRTGGSHTEAFF. The chain couples TRBV6-6 to TRBJ1-1, with 10 bases fitting TRBD1. This CDR3 has 16 residues. The J segment lost 3 bases and the V segment lost 2 bases, leaving 6 bases of the junction unmatched. Germline V gene lookup returns CDR1 MNHNY and CDR2 SVGAGI (reference sequence).

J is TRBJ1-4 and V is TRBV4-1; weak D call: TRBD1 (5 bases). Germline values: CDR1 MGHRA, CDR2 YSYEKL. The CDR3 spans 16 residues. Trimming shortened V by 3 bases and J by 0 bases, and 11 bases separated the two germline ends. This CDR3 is CASSQQTAATNEKLFF. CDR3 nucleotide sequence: TGCGCCAGCAGCCAGCAGACAGCCGCAACTAATGAAAAACTGTTTTTT.

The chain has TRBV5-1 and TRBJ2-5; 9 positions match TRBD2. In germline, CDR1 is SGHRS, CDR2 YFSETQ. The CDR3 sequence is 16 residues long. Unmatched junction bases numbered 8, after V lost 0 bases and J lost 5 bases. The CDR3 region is CASSLEAGGGWETQYF. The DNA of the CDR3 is TGCGCCAGCAGCTTGGAAGCGGGAGGAGGTTGGGAGACCCAGTACTTC.

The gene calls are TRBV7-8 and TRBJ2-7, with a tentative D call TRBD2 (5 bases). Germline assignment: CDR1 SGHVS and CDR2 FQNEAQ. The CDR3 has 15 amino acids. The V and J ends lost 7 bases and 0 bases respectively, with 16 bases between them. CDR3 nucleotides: TGTGCCAGCACCTCTTTGCGGGCCTTCTCCTACGAGCAGTACTTC. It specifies CASTSLRAFSYEQYF.

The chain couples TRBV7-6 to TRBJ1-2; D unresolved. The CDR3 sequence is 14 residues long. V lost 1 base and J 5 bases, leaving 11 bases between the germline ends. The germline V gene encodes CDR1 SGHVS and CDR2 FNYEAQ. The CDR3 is CASSLGQSPYGYTF. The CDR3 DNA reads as TGTGCCAGCAGCTTAGGTCAGTCACCTTATGGCTACACCTTC. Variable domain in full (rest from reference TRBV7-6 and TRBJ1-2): GAGVSQSPRYKVTKRGQDVALRCDPISGHVSLYWYRQALGQGPEFLTYFNYEAQQDKSGLPNDRFSAERPEGSISTLTIQRTEQRDSAMYRCASSLGQSPYGYTFGSGTRLTVV.

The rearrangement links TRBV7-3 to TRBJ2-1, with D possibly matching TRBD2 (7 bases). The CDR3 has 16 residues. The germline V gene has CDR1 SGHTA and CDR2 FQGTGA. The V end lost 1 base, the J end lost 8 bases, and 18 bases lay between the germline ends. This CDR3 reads CASSLIAGGLGDEQFF. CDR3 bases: TGTGCCAGCAGCTTAATCGCCGGGGGGCTAGGCGATGAGCAGTTCTTC.

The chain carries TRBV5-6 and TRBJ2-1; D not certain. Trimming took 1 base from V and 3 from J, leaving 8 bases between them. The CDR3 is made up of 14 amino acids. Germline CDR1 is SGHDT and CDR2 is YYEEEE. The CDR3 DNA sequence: TGTGCCAGCAGCTTGTTACAGATCTACAATGAGCAGTTCTTC. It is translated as CASSLLQIYNEQFF.

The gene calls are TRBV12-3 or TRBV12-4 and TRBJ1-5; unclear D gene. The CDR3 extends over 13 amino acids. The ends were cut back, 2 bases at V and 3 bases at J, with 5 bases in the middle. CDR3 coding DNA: TGTGCCAGCAGTTTAACCTACAATCAGCCCCAGCATTTT. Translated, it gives CASSLTYNQPQHF.

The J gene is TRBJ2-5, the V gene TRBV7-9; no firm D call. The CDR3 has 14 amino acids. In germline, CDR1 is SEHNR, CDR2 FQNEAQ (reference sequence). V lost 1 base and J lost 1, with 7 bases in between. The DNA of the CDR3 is TGTGCCAGCAGCTTAGGAGTCGGCCAAGAGACCCAGTACTTC. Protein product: CASSLGVGQETQYF.

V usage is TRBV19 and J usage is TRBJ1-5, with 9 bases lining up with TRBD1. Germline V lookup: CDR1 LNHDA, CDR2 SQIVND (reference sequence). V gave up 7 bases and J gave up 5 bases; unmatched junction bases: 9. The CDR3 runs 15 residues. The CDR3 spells CASTRTWTGDQPQHF. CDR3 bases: TGTGCCAGTACCCGTACCTGGACAGGGGATCAGCCCCAGCATTTT.